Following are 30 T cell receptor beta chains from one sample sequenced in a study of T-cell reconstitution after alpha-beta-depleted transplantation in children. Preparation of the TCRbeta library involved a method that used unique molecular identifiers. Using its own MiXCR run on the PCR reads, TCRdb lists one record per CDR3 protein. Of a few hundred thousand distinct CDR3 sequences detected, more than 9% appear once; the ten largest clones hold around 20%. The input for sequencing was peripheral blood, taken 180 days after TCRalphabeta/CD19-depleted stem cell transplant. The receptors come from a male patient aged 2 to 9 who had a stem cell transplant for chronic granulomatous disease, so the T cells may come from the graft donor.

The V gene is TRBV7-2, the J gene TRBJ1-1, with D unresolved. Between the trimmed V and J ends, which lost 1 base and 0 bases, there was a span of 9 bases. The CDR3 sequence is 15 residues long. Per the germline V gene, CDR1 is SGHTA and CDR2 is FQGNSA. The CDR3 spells CASSLVERLNTEAFF. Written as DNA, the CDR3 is TGTGCCAGCAGCTTAGTGGAACGGTTGAACACTGAAGCTTTCTTT.

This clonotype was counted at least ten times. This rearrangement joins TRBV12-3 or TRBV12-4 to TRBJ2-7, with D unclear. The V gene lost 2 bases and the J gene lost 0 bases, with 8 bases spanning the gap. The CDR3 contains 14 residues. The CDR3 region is CASSLRPYSYEQYF. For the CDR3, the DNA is TGTGCCAGCAGTTTAAGGCCCTACTCCTACGAGCAGTACTTC.

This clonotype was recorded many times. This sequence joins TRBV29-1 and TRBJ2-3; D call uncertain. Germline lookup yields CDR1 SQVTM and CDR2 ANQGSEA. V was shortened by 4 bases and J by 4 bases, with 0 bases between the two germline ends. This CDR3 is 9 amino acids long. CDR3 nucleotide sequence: TGCAGCGTTGCAGATACGCAGTATTTT. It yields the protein CSVADTQYF.

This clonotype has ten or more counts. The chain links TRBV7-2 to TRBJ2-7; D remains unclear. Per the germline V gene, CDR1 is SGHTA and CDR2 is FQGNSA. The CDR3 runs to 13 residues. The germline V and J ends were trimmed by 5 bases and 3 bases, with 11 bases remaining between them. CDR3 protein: CASSPRRDYEQYF. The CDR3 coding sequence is TGTGCCAGCAGCCCCCGGCGAGACTACGAGCAGTACTTC. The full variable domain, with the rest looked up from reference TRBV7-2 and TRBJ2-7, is GAGVSQSPSNKVTEKGKDVELRCDPISGHTALYWYRQSLGQGLEFLIYFQGNSAPDKSGLPSDRFSAERTGGSVSTLTIQRTQQEDSAVYLCASSPRRDYEQYFGPGTRLTVT.

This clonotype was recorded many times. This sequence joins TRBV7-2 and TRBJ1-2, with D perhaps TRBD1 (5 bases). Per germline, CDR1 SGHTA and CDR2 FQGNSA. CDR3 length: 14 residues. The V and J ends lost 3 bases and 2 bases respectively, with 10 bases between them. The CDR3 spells CASSFDSWNYGYTF. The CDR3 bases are TGTGCCAGCAGCTTCGACAGTTGGAACTATGGCTACACCTTC.

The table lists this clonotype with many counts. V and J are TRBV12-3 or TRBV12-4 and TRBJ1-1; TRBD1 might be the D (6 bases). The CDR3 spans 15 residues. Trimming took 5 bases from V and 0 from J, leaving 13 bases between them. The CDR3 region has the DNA TGTGCCAGCAGTCTAAGCTGGGGGCTGAACACTGAAGCTTTCTTT. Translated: CASSLSWGLNTEAFF.

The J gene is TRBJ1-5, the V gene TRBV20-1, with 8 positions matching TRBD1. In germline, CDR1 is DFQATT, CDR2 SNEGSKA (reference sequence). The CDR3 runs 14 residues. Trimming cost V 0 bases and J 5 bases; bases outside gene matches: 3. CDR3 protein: CSAREQGGDQPQHF. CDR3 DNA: TGCAGTGCTAGAGAACAGGGGGGAGATCAGCCCCAGCATTTT.

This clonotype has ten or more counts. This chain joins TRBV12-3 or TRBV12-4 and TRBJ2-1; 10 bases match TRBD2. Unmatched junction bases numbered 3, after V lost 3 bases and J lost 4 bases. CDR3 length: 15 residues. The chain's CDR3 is CASSFALAGYNEQFF. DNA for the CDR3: TGTGCCAGCAGTTTTGCACTAGCGGGGTACAATGAGCAGTTCTTC.

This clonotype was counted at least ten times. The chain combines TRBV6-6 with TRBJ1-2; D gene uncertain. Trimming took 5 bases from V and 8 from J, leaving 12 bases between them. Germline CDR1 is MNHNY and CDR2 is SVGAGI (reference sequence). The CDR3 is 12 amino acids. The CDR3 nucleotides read TGTGCCAGCAGTCCCGAAGTTTCCGGCTACACCTTC. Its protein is CASSPEVSGYTF.

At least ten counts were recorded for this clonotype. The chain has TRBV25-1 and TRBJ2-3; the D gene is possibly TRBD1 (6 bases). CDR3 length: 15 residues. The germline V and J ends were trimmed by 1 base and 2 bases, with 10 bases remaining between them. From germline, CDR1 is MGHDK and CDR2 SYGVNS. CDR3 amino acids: CASSESGQLTDTQYF. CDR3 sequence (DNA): TGTGCCAGCAGTGAATCGGGACAACTCACAGATACGCAGTATTTT. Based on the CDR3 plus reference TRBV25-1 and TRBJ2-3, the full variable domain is EADIYQTPRYLVIGTGKKITLECSQTMGHDKMYWYQQDPGMELHLIHYSYGVNSTEKGDLSSESTVSRIRTEHFPLTLESARPSHTSQYLCASSESGQLTDTQYFGPGTRLTVL.

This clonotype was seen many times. The CDR3 region is CASSLSPRGGYAQDTQYF. In DNA form, the CDR3 reads TGTGCCAGCAGCTTATCTCCACGTGGGGGGTACGCTCAAGATACGCAGTATTTT. The V gene is TRBV7-3, the J gene TRBJ2-3, with D maybe TRBD2 (6 bases). The CDR3 length is 18 residues. V lost 2 bases and J lost 5, with 23 bases in between. Germline-derived CDR1 and CDR2 are SGHTA and FQGTGA.

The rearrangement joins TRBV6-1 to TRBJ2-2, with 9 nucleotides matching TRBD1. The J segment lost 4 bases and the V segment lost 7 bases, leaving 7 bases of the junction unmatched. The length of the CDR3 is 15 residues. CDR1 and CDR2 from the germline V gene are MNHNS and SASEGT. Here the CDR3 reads CASKEQGASTGELFF. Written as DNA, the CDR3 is TGTGCCAGCAAGGAACAGGGGGCCTCCACCGGGGAGCTGTTTTTT.

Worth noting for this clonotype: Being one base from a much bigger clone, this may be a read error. Written as DNA, the CDR3 is TGCAGTCCCCGTGCCTCCGAGACCCCTGGTGCAGATACGCAGTATTTT. The encoded protein is CSPRASETPGADTQYF. The genes are TRBV20-1 and TRBJ2-3; D is unresolved. V lost 8 bases to trimming and J lost 4 bases, with 25 bases between them. This CDR3 has 16 amino acids. In germline, CDR1 is DFQATT, CDR2 SNEGSKA (reference sequence).

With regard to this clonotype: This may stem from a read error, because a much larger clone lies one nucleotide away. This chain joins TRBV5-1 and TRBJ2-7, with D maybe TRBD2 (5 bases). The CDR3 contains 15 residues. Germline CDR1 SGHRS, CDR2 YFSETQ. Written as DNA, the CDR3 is TGCTCCAGCAGCTTGGAGGTAGCGCGATCCTACGAGCAGTACTTC. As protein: CSSSLEVARSYEQYF.

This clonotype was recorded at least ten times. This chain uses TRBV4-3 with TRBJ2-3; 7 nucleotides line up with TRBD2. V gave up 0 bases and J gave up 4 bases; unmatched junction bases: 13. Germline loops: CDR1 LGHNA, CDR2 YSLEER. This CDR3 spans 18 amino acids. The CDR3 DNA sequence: TGCGCCAGCAGCCAAGAGTGGACGAGCGGGGCGCAGGCAGATACGCAGTATTTT. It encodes CASSQEWTSGAQADTQYF.

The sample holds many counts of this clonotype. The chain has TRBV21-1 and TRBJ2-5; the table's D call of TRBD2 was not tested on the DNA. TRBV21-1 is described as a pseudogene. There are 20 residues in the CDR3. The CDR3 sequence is CASSKYDGLAGGCTQETQYF. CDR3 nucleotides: TGTGCCAGCAGCAAATACGACGGACTAGCGGGGGGCTGTACCCAAGAGACCCAGTACTTC.

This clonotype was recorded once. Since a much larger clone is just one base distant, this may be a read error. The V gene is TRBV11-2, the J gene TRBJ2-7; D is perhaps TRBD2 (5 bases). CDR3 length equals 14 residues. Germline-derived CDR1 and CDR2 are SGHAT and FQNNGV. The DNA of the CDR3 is TGTGCCAGCACCGAGACCGACTACCACTACGAGCAGTGCTTC. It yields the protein CASTETDYHYEQCF. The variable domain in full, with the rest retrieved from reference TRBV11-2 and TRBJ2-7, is EAGVAQSPRYKIIEKRQSVAFWCNPISGHATLYWYQQILGQGPKLLIQFQNNGVVDDSQLPKDRFSAERLKGVDSTLKIQPAKLEDSAVYLCASTETDYHYEQCFGPGTRLTVT.

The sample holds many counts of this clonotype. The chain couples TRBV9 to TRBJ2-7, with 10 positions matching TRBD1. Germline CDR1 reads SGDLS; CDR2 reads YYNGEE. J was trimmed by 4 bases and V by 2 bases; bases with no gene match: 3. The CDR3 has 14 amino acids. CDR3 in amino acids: CASSVTGGVYEQYF. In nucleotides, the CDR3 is TGTGCCAGCAGCGTGACAGGGGGCGTATACGAGCAGTACTTC. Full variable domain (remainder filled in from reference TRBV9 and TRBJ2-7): DSGVTQTPKHLITATGQRVTLRCSPRSGDLSVYWYQQSLDQGLQFLIQYYNGEERAKGNILERFSAQQFPDLHSELNLSSLELGDSALYFCASSVTGGVYEQYFGPGTRLTVT.

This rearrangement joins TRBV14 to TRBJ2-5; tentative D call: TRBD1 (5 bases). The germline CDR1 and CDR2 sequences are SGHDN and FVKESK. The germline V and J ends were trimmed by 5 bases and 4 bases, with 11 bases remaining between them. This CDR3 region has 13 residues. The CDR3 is CASSGPGRETQYF. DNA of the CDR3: TGTGCCAGCAGCGGACCAGGGCGAGAGACCCAGTACTTC.

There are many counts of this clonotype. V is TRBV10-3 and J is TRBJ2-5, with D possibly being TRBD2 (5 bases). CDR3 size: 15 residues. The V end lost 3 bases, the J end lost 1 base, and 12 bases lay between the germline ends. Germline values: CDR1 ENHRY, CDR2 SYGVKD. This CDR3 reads CAISDRRAAQETQYF. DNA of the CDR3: TGTGCCATCAGTGACCGGCGGGCGGCCCAAGAGACCCAGTACTTC.

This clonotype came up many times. The CDR3 sequence: CASSFGFWDYSNQPQHF. Written as DNA, the CDR3 is TGTGCCAGCAGTTTTGGCTTCTGGGATTATAGCAATCAGCCCCAGCATTTT. The chain carries TRBV28 and TRBJ1-5, with D unclear. Germline lookup yields CDR1 MDHEN and CDR2 SYDVKM. The CDR3 is 17 residues long. The V and J ends lost 3 bases and 0 bases respectively, with 15 bases between them.

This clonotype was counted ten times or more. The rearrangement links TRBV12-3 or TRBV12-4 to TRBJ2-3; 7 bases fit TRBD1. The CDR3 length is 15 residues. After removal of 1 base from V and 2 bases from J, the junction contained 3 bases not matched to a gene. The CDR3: CASSLGDSYTDTQYF. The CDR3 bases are TGTGCCAGCAGTTTAGGGGACAGTTACACAGATACGCAGTATTTT.

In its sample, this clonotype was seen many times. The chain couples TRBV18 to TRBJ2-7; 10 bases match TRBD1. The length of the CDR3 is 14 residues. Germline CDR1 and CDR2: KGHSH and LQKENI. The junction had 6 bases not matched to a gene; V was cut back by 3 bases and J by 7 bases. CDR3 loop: CASSPRQGAGEQYF. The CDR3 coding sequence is TGTGCCAGCTCACCTAGACAGGGGGCGGGTGAGCAGTACTTC.

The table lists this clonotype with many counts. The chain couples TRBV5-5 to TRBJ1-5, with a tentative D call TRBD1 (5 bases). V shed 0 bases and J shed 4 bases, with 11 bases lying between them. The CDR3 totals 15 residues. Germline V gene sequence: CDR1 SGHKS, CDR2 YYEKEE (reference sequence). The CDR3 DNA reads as TGTGCCAGCAGCTTGGAAGGGGTTGAAAATCAGCCCCAGCATTTT. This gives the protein CASSLEGVENQPQHF.

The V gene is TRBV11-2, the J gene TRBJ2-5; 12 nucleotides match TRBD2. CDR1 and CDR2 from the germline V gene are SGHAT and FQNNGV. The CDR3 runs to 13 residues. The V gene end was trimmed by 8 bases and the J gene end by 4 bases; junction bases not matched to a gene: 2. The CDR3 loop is CASQGLAGETQYF. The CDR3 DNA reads TGTGCCAGCCAGGGACTAGCGGGAGAGACCCAGTACTTC.

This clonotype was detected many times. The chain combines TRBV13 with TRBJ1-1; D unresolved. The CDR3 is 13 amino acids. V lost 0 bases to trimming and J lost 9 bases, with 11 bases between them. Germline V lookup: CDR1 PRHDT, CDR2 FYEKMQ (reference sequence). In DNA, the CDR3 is TGTGCCAGCAGCTTAGGTTACTCTGTTCAAGCTTTCTTT. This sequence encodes CASSLGYSVQAFF.

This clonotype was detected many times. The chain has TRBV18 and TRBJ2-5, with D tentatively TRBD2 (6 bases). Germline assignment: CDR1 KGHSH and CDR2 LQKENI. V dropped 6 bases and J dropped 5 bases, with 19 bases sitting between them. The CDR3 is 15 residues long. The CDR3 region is CASSPNSGSQETQYF. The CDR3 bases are TGTGCCAGCTCCCCTAATAGCGGATCCCAGGAGACCCAGTACTTC.

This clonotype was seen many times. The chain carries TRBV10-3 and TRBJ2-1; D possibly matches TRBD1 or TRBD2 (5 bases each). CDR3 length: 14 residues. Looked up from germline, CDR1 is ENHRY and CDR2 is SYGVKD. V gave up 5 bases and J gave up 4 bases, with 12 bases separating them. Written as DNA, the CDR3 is TGTGCCATCAGTACTGGGGGAGCTTACAATGAGCAGTTCTTC. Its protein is CAISTGGAYNEQFF.

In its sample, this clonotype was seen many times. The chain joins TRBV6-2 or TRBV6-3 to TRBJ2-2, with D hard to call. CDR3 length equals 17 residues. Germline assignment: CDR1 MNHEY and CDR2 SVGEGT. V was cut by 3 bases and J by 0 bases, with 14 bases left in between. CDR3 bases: TGTGCCAGCAGTTATTGGCTCGAACGGCCGAACACCGGGGAGCTGTTTTTT. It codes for CASSYWLERPNTGELFF.

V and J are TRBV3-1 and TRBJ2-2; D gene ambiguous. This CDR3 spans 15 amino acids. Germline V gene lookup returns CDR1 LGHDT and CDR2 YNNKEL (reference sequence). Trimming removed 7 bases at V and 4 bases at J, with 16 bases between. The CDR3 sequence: CASKPREFGTGELFF. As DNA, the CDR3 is TGTGCCAGCAAGCCTCGCGAGTTTGGCACCGGGGAGCTGTTTTTT.